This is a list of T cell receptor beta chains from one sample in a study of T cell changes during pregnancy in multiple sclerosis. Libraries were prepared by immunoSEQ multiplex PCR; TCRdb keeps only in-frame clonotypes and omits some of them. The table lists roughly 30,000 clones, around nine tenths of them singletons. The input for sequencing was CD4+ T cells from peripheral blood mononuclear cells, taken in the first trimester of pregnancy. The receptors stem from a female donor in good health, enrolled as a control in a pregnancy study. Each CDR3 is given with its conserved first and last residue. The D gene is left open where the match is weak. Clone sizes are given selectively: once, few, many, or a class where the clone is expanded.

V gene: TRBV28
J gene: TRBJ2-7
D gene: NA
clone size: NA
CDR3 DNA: TGTGCCAGCAGCTCCGCAGGGTTTTACGAGCAGTACTTC
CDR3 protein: CASSSAGFYEQYF

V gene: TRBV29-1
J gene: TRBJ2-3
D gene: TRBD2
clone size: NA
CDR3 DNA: TGCAGCGTCGGGCGGGGGGTGGCCCGAGGCACAGATACGCAGTATTTT
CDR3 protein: CSVGRGVARGTDTQYF

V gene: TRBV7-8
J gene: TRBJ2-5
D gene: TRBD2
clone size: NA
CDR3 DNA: TGTGCCAGCCGCGGGAGGGGTCTGGGAGAGCAGTACTTC
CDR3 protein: CASRGRGLGEQYF

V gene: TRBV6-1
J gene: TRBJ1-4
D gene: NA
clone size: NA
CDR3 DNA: TGTGCCAGCAGGAGGGCCGGAGGGGCCTCCGAAAAACTGTTTTTT
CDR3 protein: CASRRAGGASEKLFF

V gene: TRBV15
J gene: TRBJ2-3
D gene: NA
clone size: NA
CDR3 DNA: TGTGCCACCAGCAGAGACACTAGCCTCACAGATACGCAGTATTTT
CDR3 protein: CATSRDTSLTDTQYF

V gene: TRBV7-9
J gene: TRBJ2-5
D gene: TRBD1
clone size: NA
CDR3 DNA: TGTGCCAGCAGCTGGGGACAGGGCCAAGAGACCCAGTACTTC
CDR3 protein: CASSWGQGQETQYF

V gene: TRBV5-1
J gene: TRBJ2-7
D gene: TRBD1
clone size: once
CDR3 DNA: TGCGCCAGCAGGCATAACCAGGGGGCAAAAGTCCACGAGCAGTACTTC
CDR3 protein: CASRHNQGAKVHEQYF

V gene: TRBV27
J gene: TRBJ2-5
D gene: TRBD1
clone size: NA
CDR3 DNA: TGTGCCAGCAGTTTAAATCGACAGGGATTGGAGACCCAGTACTTC
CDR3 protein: CASSLNRQGLETQYF

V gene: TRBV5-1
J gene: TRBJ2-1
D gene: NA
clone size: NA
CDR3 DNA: TGCGCCAGCAGCTTGAATACGGACACCTACTACAATGAGCAGTTCTTC
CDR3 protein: CASSLNTDTYYNEQFF

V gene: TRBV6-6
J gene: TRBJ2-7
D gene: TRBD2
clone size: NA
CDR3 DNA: TGTGCCAGCAGTTACGGGACTAGCGAGGACGAGCAGTACTTC
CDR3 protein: CASSYGTSEDEQYF

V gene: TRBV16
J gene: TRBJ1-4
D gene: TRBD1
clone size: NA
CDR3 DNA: TGTGCCAGCAGCCGGTCGGACAGGATTAATGAAAAACTGTTTTTT
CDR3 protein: CASSRSDRINEKLFF

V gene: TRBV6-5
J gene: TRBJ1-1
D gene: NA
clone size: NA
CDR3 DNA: TGTGCCAGCAGTTACTCGATCTCTCTCCCCGGGACTGAAGCTTTCTTT
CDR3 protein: CASSYSISLPGTEAFF

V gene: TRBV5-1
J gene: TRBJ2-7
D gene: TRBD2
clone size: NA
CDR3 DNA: TGCGCCAGCAGTCCGGCTAGCGGTAGTCTCGAGCAGTACTTC
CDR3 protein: CASSPASGSLEQYF

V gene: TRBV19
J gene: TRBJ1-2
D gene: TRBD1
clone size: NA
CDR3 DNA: TGTGCCAGTAGTCCGGACAGGGTTCATGGCTACACCTTC
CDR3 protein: CASSPDRVHGYTF

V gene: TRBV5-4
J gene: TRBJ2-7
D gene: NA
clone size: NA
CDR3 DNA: TGTGCCAGCAGCTCGGAGACAGCGTCCTACGAGCAGTACTTC
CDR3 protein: CASSSETASYEQYF

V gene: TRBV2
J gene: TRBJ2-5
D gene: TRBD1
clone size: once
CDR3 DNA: TGTGCCAGCACCCTCAGACAGGGGGCGCGGGAGACCCAGTACTTC
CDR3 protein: CASTLRQGARETQYF

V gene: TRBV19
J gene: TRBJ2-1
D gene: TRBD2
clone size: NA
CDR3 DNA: TGTGCCAGTAATAGCTTGAGGCTAGCGGGAGGGAGGGAGCAGTTCTTC
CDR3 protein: CASNSLRLAGGREQFF

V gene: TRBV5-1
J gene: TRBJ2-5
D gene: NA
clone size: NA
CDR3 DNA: TGCGCCAGCAGCTTGGCTCGGCGGGGGCTTCAAGAGACCCAGTACTTC
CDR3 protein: CASSLARRGLQETQYF

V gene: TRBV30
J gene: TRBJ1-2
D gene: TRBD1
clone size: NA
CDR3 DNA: TGTGCCTGGAGGGGACAGGGGCCCTATGGCTACACCTTC
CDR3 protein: CAWRGQGPYGYTF

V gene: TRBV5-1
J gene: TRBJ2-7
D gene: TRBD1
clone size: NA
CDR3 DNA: TGCGCCAGCTGTGAATCGGGACAGGGAAGTTCCGAGCAGTACTTC
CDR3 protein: CASCESGQGSSEQYF

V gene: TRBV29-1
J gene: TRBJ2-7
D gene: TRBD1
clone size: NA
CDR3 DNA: TGCAGCGTTACAGGGGGCGCATTGAGCGAGCAGTACTTC
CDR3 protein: CSVTGGALSEQYF

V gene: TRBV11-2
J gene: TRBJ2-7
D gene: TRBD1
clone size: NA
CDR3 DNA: TGTGCCAGCAGCTTAGGACAGGGACCATCCTACGAGCAGTACTTC
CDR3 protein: CASSLGQGPSYEQYF

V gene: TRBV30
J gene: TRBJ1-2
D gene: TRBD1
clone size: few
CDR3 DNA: TGTGCCTGGAGTCTGCCCACAGGGGCCTATGGCTACACCTTC
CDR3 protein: CAWSLPTGAYGYTF

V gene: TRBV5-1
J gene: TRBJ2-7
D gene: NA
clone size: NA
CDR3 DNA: TGCGCCAGCAGCACCGGGTTGCCCTACGAGCAGTACTTC
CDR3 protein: CASSTGLPYEQYF

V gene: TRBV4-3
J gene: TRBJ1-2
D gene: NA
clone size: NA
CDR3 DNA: TGCGCCAGCTCAGGGCGAGGAGGGGCTGGCTACACCTTC
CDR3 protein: CASSGRGGAGYTF

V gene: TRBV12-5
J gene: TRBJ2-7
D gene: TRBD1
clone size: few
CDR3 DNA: TGTGCTAGTGGACCAACCTCGGGACAGGGGTCGTCCTACGAGCAGTACTTC
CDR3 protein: CASGPTSGQGSSYEQYF

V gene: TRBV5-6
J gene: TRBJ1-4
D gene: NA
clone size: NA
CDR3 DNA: TGTGCCAGCAGCTTGGTTGGTAAGAGTGAAAAACTGTTTTTT
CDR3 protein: CASSLVGKSEKLFF

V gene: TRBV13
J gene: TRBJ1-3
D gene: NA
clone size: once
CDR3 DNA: TGTGCCAGCAGCTCCTATCATGGGATGAAAGGGACAACAACCGTGAGCTCTGGAAACACCATATATTTT
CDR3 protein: CASSSYHGMKGTTTVSSGNTIYF

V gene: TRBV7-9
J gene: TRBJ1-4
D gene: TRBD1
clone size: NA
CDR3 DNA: TGTGCCAGCAGCAGGGGGCCGACTAATGAAAAACTGTTTTTT
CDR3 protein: CASSRGPTNEKLFF

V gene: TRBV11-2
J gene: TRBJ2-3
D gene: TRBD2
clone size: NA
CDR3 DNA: TGTGCCAGCAGCCCGCGGGCGGGGGGCACAGATACGCAGTATTTT
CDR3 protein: CASSPRAGGTDTQYF

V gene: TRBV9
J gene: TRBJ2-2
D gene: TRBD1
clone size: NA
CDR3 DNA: TGTGCCAGCAGCGTATTGGGGACAGGGAACACCGGGGAGCTGTTTTTT
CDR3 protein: CASSVLGTGNTGELFF

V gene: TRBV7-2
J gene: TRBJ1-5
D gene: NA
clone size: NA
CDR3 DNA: TGTGCCAGCAGCTTGGTCGGGAATAGCAATCAGCCCCAGCATTTT
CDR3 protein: CASSLVGNSNQPQHF

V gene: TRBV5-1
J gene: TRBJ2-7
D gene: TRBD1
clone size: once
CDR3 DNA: TGCGCCAGCACCCTGGGACAGGGAAACTACGAGCAGTACTTC
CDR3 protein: CASTLGQGNYEQYF

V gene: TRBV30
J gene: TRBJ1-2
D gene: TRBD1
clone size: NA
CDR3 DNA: TGTGCCTGGAGTGTCCGACAGGGGTATGGCTACACCTTC
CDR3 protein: CAWSVRQGYGYTF

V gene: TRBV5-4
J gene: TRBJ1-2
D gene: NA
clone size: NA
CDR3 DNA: TGTGCCAGCAGCTTGAGTGTAAGAACAGGGAACTATGGCTACACCTTC
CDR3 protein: CASSLSVRTGNYGYTF

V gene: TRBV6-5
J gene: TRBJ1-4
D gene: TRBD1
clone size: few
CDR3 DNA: TGTGCCAGCAGTTCGGGACAGGGAGCAACTAATGAAAAACTGTTTTTT
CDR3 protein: CASSSGQGATNEKLFF

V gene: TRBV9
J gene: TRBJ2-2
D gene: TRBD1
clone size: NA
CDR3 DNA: TGTGCCAGCAGCGTAACCGACAGGGCTACCGGGGAGCTGTTTTTT
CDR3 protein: CASSVTDRATGELFF

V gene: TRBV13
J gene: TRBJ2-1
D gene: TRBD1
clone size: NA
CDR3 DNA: TGTGCCAGCAGCATCAGGGGGTCCTACAATGAGCAGTTCTTC
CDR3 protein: CASSIRGSYNEQFF

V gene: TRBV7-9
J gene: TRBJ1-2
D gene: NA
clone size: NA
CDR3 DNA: TGTGCCAGCAGCGGTCGAGCAGGGGCCCGACGTGGCTACACCTTC
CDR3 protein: CASSGRAGARRGYTF

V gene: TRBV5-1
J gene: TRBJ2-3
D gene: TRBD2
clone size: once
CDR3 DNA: TGCGCCAGCAGCTTGGGGACTAGCGGAGATACGCAGTATTTT
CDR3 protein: CASSLGTSGDTQYF

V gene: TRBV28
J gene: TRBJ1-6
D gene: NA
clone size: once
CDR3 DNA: TGTGCCACCCAGGGATTTAATTCACCCCTCCACTTT
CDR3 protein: CATQGFNSPLHF

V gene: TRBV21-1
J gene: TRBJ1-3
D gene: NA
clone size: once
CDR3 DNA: TGTGCCAGCAGGCCGAGCCAGGGCCTTCACTCTGGAAACACCATATATTTT
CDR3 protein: CASRPSQGLHSGNTIYF

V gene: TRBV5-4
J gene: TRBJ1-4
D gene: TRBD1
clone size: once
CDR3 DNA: TGTGCCAGCAGCTTGGGGGGACAGGGCTCTAATGAAAAACTGTTTTTT
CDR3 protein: CASSLGGQGSNEKLFF

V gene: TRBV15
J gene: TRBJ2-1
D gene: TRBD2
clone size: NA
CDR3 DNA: TGTGCCACCAGCAGGTCTTACGGGGGGGCGGACAATGAGCAGTTCTTC
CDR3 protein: CATSRSYGGADNEQFF

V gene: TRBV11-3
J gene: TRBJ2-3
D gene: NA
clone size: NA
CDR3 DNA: TGTGCCAGCAGCACCGAGGGAGATACGCAGTATTTT
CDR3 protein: CASSTEGDTQYF

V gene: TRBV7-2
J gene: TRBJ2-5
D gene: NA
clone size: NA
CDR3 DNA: TGTGCCAGCAGCCGGCAAAATGGCAGGATAAACCAAGAGACCCAGTACTTC
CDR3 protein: CASSRQNGRINQETQYF

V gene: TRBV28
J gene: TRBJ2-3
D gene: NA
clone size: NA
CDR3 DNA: TGTGCCAGCAGTTCGGAAAGACTTCGCACAGATACGCAGTATTTT
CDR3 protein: CASSSERLRTDTQYF

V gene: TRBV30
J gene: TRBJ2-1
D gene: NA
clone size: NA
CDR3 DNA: TGTGCCTTTGTGCGGAGCTCCTACAATGAGCAGTTCTTC
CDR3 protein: CAFVRSSYNEQFF

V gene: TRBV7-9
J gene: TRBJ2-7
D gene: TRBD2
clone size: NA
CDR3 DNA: TGTGCCAGCAGCTTATCTAGCGGGAGTTACGAGCAGTACTTC
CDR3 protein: CASSLSSGSYEQYF